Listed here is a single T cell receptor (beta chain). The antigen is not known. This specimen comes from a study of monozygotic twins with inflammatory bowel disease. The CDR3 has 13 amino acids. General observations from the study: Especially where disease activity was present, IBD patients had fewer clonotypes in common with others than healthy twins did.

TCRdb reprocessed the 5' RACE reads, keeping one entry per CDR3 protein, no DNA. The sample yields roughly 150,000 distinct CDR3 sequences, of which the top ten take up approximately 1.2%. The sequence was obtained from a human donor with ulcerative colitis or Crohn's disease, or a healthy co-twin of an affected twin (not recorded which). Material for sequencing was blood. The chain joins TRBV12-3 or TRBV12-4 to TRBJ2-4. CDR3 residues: CASSLPNLNIQYF.